This T cell receptor (beta chain) is drawn from a study of T cell responses to AZD1222 COVID-19 vaccine. Background on the study: Second-dose groups at about 4 or about 12 weeks were pooled. Study-level points and caveats: Increases in Spike-specific TCR breadth and depth were seen after two AZD1222 doses. Nearly half of spike-specific TCRs reportedly target unmutated variant regions. Sampled repertoires all dated from after the peak T cell response.

Germline CDR1 reads SGHRS; CDR2 reads YFSETQ. V was trimmed by 0 bases and J by 0 bases, leaving 16 bases between them. There are 18 residues in the CDR3. Generated by immunoSEQ multiplex PCR, the TCRdb table keeps only in-frame clones and is missing some. The table shows about 80,000 clones, with about nine tenths occurring only once. Comments on this clone: Antigen: not known.

The chain couples TRBV5-1 to TRBJ2-1; possibly TRBD2 for D (5 bases). Specimen: peripheral blood, collected on day 0 of AZD1222 vaccination. The sequence was collected from an adult in good health. The CDR3 region is CASSLDLRESSSYNEQFF. The CDR3 coding sequence is TGCGCCAGCAGCTTGGACTTGAGGGAGTCAAGCTCCTACAATGAGCAGTTCTTC.